These 13 T cell receptor beta chains originate from one sample sequenced in a study of PD-1 blockade in classical Hodgkin lymphoma. Method: immunoSEQ multiplex PCR; TCRdb's copy keeps in-frame clones and lacks some. Of around 40,000 clones detected, about 82% appear once; the ten largest clones hold approximately 9.9%. With no exception, relapse followed autologous stem cell transplantation in all patients, and brentuximab vedotin exposure varied. The sequences come from peripheral blood mononuclear cells (PBMCs), collected at baseline. The receptors originated from a human donor with classical Hodgkin lymphoma.

The rearrangement joins TRBV27 to TRBJ1-5, with unresolved D. V was shortened by 2 bases and J by 7 bases, with 12 bases between the two germline ends. The CDR3 has 14 residues. CDR1 is MNHEY and CDR2 is SMNVEV in the germline V gene (reference sequence). The CDR3 is CASSLGPHTQPQHF. Here the CDR3 DNA reads TGTGCCAGCAGTTTAGGCCCCCACACACAGCCCCAGCATTTT.

This chain connects TRBV9 to TRBJ1-4, with no clear D. In germline, CDR1 is SGDLS, CDR2 YYNGEE. Trimming left V 0 bases short and J 10 bases short, with 16 bases between. CDR3 length: 15 amino acids. The CDR3 here is CASSVDVEGSGKLFF. CDR3 DNA: TGTGCCAGCAGCGTAGATGTCGAGGGTAGTGGAAAACTGTTTTTT.

This chain uses TRBV7-2 with TRBJ2-1, with no clear D. This CDR3 is built from 14 residues. Germline-derived CDR1 and CDR2 are SGHTA and FQGNSA. The V end was cut by 4 bases, the J end by 6 bases, with 13 bases between. CDR3: CASSSPDRGNEQFF. The CDR3 DNA sequence: TGTGCCAGCAGCTCCCCAGACCGCGGCAATGAGCAGTTCTTC.

The chain employs TRBV9 and TRBJ2-5, with D perhaps TRBD2 (6 bases). CDR1 SGDLS and CDR2 YYNGEE come from the germline V gene. This CDR3 contains 16 residues. V was shortened by 1 base and J by 4 bases, with 17 bases between the two germline ends. Written as DNA, the CDR3 is TGTGCCAGCAGCGTAACAGGAGGGCCATCAAGAGAGACCCAGTACTTC. Its translation is CASSVTGGPSRETQYF.

The chain is built from TRBV7-6 and TRBJ1-5; D is unclear. Trimming took 4 bases from V and 4 from J, leaving 8 bases between them. The CDR3 runs to 13 residues. Germline loops: CDR1 SGHVS, CDR2 FNYEAQ. This CDR3 is CASSSGPNQPQHF. The CDR3 DNA follows: TGTGCCAGCAGCTCCGGGCCAAATCAGCCCCAGCATTTT.

This sequence joins TRBV18 and TRBJ2-1; 11 bases align to TRBD1. The CDR3 has 15 amino acids. The V segment lost 6 bases and the J segment 3 bases; nucleotides outside the gene matches: 4. CDR1 is KGHSH and CDR2 is LQKENI in the germline V gene. CDR3 region: CASSPGTGGYNEQFF. The CDR3 DNA is TGTGCCAGCTCCCCCGGGACAGGGGGCTACAATGAGCAGTTCTTC.

This chain links TRBV7-9 with TRBJ1-3; no firm D call. V was shortened by 8 bases and J by 2 bases, with 13 bases between the two germline ends. Germline loops: CDR1 SEHNR, CDR2 FQNEAQ (reference sequence). The CDR3 spans 14 residues. This chain's CDR3 is CASGHSRPGNTIYF. DNA for the CDR3: TGTGCCAGCGGCCACAGTCGACCTGGAAACACCATATATTTT.

This rearrangement joins TRBV15 to TRBJ2-5; no clear D. The CDR3 sequence is 13 residues long. V was pared by 4 bases and J by 9 bases, with 15 bases between. Germline assignment: CDR1 LNHNV and CDR2 YYDKDF (reference sequence). The CDR3 spells CATSIGLLRAQYF. Written as DNA, the CDR3 is TGTGCCACCAGCATAGGTCTACTACGCGCCCAGTACTTC.

J is TRBJ2-1 and V is TRBV29-1; 13 bases are a match to TRBD2. Germline loops: CDR1 SQVTM, CDR2 ANQGSEA. The CDR3 runs to 16 residues. The trim removed 2 bases at V and 3 bases at J, leaving 4 bases unmatched. CDR3 nucleotide sequence: TGCAGCGTTGAACCAACTAGCGGGAGGGTCTACAATGAGCAGTTCTTC. This sequence encodes CSVEPTSGRVYNEQFF.

This clone was counted a single time. The gene calls are TRBV19 and TRBJ1-5, with D possibly matching TRBD1 (6 bases). Germline loops: CDR1 LNHDA, CDR2 SQIVND (reference sequence). The CDR3 has 14 residues. Trimming removed 9 bases from V and 6 bases from J, with 18 bases in between. The CDR3 DNA reads as TGTGCCAGCGGAGAGACACAGGGAATTCAGCCCCAGCATTTT. This codes for CASGETQGIQPQHF.

This chain uses TRBV30 with TRBJ1-2; D is possibly TRBD1 (5 bases). CDR3 length: 15 residues. Germline values: CDR1 GTSNPN, CDR2 SVGIG (reference sequence). V was trimmed by 3 bases and J by 0 bases, leaving 14 bases between them. CDR3 DNA: TGTGCCTGGAGGGGACGGATCGTATCTAACTATGGCTACACCTTC. It encodes CAWRGRIVSNYGYTF.

This chain connects TRBV6-6 to TRBJ2-7; D remains unclear. V was clipped by 2 bases and J by 4 bases, with 12 bases between them. The CDR3 contains 14 residues. CDR1 MNHNY and CDR2 SVGAGI come from the germline V gene (reference sequence). The CDR3 DNA is TGTGCCAGCAGTTACATCGGACCCCTGTACGAGCAGTACTTC. Translation gives CASSYIGPLYEQYF.

The gene calls are TRBV2 and TRBJ1-1, with D tentatively TRBD1 (6 bases). Trimming stripped 3 bases from V and 1 base from J, with 12 bases between. The length of the CDR3 is 15 residues. Germline V CDR1 and CDR2: SNHLY, FYNNEI. The CDR3 reads CASSELGGRNTEAFF. For the CDR3, the DNA is TGTGCCAGCAGTGAGTTGGGGGGCCGGAACACTGAAGCTTTCTTT.